This T cell receptor beta chain was recorded in a study of blood T cells in healthy people across ages. Each sample used at least 6.5 million PBMCs. A second PCR of roughly 7 to 11 cycles used a sample-barcoded 5' primer and a J-beta primer mix. Each cDNA molecule, via a template-switch adaptor with 12 random nucleotides, was tagged. TCRdb ran MiXCR on the 5' RACE reads and lists one entry per CDR3 protein. This table holds over a million distinct CDR3 sequences, almost 60% found once. Worth noting for this clonotype: Its antigen is not identified.

Study-wide results and caveats: Age brought a roughly linear fall in TCR beta diversity measured per million T cells. Using unsorted PBMCs precluded a conclusive naive versus antigen-experienced comparison.

This CDR3 is built from 16 residues. Germline-derived CDR1 and CDR2 are MNHEY and SVGAGI. The V and J ends lost 2 bases and 2 bases respectively, with 14 bases between them. Sequenced input: blood. The origin of this receptor is a man between 18 and 35 years old in good health. The V call is TRBV6-5, the J call TRBJ2-3; D may be TRBD2 (6 bases). Written as DNA, the CDR3 is TGTGCCAGCAGTTACCTGGCGGGGAGCTACACAGATACGCAGTATTTT. It specifies CASSYLAGSYTDTQYF.